The 28 T cell receptor beta chains presented below share a single source sample, sequenced in a study of control samples from healthy donors and cancer patients. Using immunoSEQ multiplex PCR, the repertoire was profiled, and TCRdb retains in-frame clones only, with some absent. The table includes under 150,000 clones, approximately 86% detected once. What was sequenced was blood. Receptor source: a woman in her twenties or thirties in good health.

The V gene is TRBV6-5, the J gene TRBJ1-2, with D uncertain. Germline CDR1 MNHEY, CDR2 SVGAGI. The length of the CDR3 is 14 residues. V was shortened by 0 bases and J by 4 bases, with 9 bases between the two germline ends. CDR3 nucleotides: TGTGCCAGCAGTTACTCGAGGCAGGCCTATGGCTACACCTTC. Translated, it gives CASSYSRQAYGYTF.

This clone was seen once. The gene calls are TRBV29-1 and TRBJ1-2, with a tentative D call TRBD1 (6 bases). This CDR3 region has 14 residues. Germline loops: CDR1 SQVTM, CDR2 ANQGSEA. The ends were cut back, 2 bases at V and 3 bases at J, with 13 bases in the middle. CDR3 sequence reads: CSVELWAGDYGYTF. The CDR3 nucleotides are TGCAGCGTTGAATTGTGGGCAGGGGACTATGGCTACACCTTC.

The count of this clone is one. The CDR3 here is CASSRAGSMASGELFF. The CDR3 nucleotides are TGCGCCAGCAGTCGGGCTGGGTCGATGGCGTCCGGGGAGCTGTTTTTT. V and J are TRBV5-1 and TRBJ2-2; D gene ambiguous. The CDR3 totals 16 residues. The V gene lost 5 bases and the J gene lost 6 bases, with 20 bases spanning the gap. Germline V gene sequence: CDR1 SGHRS, CDR2 YFSETQ.

CDR3 DNA sequence: TGCAGTGCTAGTGGGACAGGGGGGTATGGCTACACCTTC. It yields the protein CSASGTGGYGYTF. The chain joins TRBV20-1 to TRBJ1-2; 11 bases match TRBD1. V was clipped by 3 bases and J by 5 bases; unmatched bases: 2. Germline lookup yields CDR1 DFQATT and CDR2 SNEGSKA (reference sequence). CDR3 length equals 13 residues.

Comment on this clone: One junction end disagrees with the germline gene, perhaps due to a read error. The chain joins TRBV6-6 to TRBJ1-5; 9 nucleotides agree with TRBD1. CDR3 size: 15 residues. Germline CDR1 MNHNY, CDR2 SVGAGI (reference sequence). The CDR3 coding sequence is TGTGCCAACAGTTACTCGAACAGGGGGCCTCAGCCCCAGCATTTT. Amino acid sequence: CANSYSNRGPQPQHF.

V usage is TRBV6-5 and J usage is TRBJ2-3, with 8 bases matching TRBD1. V was pared by 7 bases and J by 3 bases, with 6 bases of the junction left unmatched. This CDR3 has 14 residues. Germline V CDR1 and CDR2: MNHEY, SVGAGI. The CDR3 spells CASNAQGATDTQYF. DNA of the CDR3: TGTGCCAGCAATGCCCAGGGGGCTACAGATACGCAGTATTTT.

The genes are TRBV5-4 and TRBJ2-1; D might be TRBD2 (6 bases). Trimming pared 4 bases from V and 3 bases from J, leaving 14 bases between. This CDR3 is 15 amino acids long. CDR1 is SGHNT, CDR2 YYREEE, per germline (reference sequence). The CDR3 sequence is CASSPTPEGYNEQFF. For the CDR3, the DNA is TGTGCCAGCAGCCCCACCCCGGAGGGCTACAATGAGCAGTTCTTC. Full variable domain (missing parts from reference TRBV5-4 and TRBJ2-1): ETGVTQSPTHLIKTRGQQVTLRCSSQSGHNTVSWYQQALGQGPQFIFQYYREEENGRGNFPPRFSGLQFPNYSSELNVNALELDDSALYLCASSPTPEGYNEQFFGPGTRLTVL.

The chain links TRBV12-3 or TRBV12-4 to TRBJ1-5, with no clear D. The length of the CDR3 is 12 residues. V lost 3 bases and J lost 7, with 7 bases in between. The CDR3 bases are TGTGCCAGCAGTTTTTCGAGACAGCCCCAGCATTTT. Translated, it gives CASSFSRQPQHF.

The rearrangement links TRBV5-1 to TRBJ2-2; 9 bases agree with TRBD2. Germline-derived CDR1 and CDR2 are SGHRS and YFSETQ. V trimming: 3 bases; J trimming: 10 bases; junction bases outside the gene matches: 7. This CDR3 spans 14 amino acids. CDR3 loop: CASSYTSGLQELFF. In DNA form, the CDR3 reads TGCGCCAGCAGCTACACTAGCGGGCTTCAGGAGCTGTTTTTT.

This clone was seen a single time. The genes are TRBV6-5 and TRBJ1-2; 8 bases fit TRBD1. The CDR3 covers 14 residues. The V gene's germline CDR1 is MNHEY and CDR2 SVGAGI. Losses at the gene ends were 5 bases for V and 8 bases for J; bases not matched to a gene: 10. CDR3 protein: CASSRDRSPVGYTF. In DNA form, the CDR3 reads TGTGCCAGCAGTAGGGACAGGTCCCCCGTGGGCTACACCTTC.

This clone was observed a single time. The rearrangement joins TRBV15 to TRBJ1-2; D ambiguous. The CDR3 contains 12 residues. CDR1 and CDR2 (germline): LNHNV, YYDKDF (reference sequence). The ends were cut back, 4 bases at V and 2 bases at J, with 5 bases in the middle. DNA of the CDR3: TGTGCCACCAGCATCTCAAACTATGGCTACACCTTC. Residues: CATSISNYGYTF. Full variable domain (outside the CDR3, taken from reference TRBV15 and TRBJ1-2): DAMVIQNPRYQVTQFGKPVTLSCSQTLNHNVMYWYQQKSSQAPKLLFHYYDKDFNNEADTPDNFQSRRPNTSFCFLDIRSPGLGDTAMYLCATSISNYGYTFGSGTRLTVV.

V gene TRBV15 combines with J gene TRBJ1-6, with D unclear. This CDR3 spans 13 amino acids. The germline V gene has CDR1 LNHNV and CDR2 YYDKDF (reference sequence). Trimming took off 0 bases at V and 9 bases at J, with 6 bases between the two ends. In nucleotides, the CDR3 is TGTGCCACCAGCAGAGAGTCGGCTTCACCCCTCCACTTT. Its protein product is CATSRESASPLHF.

The rearrangement joins TRBV18 to TRBJ1-6, with 8 bases matching TRBD1. The germline V gene has CDR1 KGHSH and CDR2 LQKENI. The CDR3 spans 16 residues. V was pared by 6 bases and J by 7 bases, with 11 bases of the junction left unmatched. CDR3 protein: CASSRKQTGDNSPLHF. In DNA, the CDR3 is TGTGCCAGCTCGCGAAAACAGACAGGGGACAATTCACCCCTCCACTTT.

The J gene is TRBJ1-1, the V gene TRBV11-2; TRBD1 agrees at 10 bases. CDR3 length: 18 amino acids. The J segment lost 7 bases and the V segment lost 5 bases, leaving 19 bases of the junction unmatched. Germline CDR1 and CDR2: SGHAT and FQNNGV. CDR3 coding DNA: TGTGCCAGCAGCCGGGGGCGGATCCGGGACAGGGGCCCGATTGAAGCTTTCTTT. It codes for CASSRGRIRDRGPIEAFF. The full variable domain, rest sourced from reference TRBV11-2 and TRBJ1-1, is EAGVAQSPRYKIIEKRQSVAFWCNPISGHATLYWYQQILGQGPKLLIQFQNNGVVDDSQLPKDRFSAERLKGVDSTLKIQPAKLEDSAVYLCASSRGRIRDRGPIEAFFGQGTRLTVV.

The chain carries TRBV5-5 and TRBJ1-2; a weak D match, TRBD1 (5 bases). V lost 2 bases to trimming and J lost 2 bases, with 13 bases between them. This CDR3 has 15 amino acids. Germline V gene sequence: CDR1 SGHKS, CDR2 YYEKEE (reference sequence). The CDR3 DNA reads as TGTGCCAGCAGCTTTATCCCGGGACTCAACTATGGCTACACCTTC. Translation: CASSFIPGLNYGYTF.

This clone showed up just a few times. This chain joins TRBV7-8 and TRBJ1-6, with D perhaps matching TRBD1 (6 bases). Trimming cost V 6 bases and J 10 bases, with 16 bases left between them. Germline V gene data show CDR1 as SGHVS and CDR2 as FQNEAQ. This CDR3 comprises 14 residues. The CDR3: CASSYRDTFSPLHF. The CDR3 coding sequence is TGTGCCAGCAGTTACCGGGACACCTTCTCACCCCTCCACTTT.

In DNA, the CDR3 is TGTGCCAGCAGCTCCCGAGGGCAGGGGGCGAACACTGAAGCTTTCTTT. It yields the protein CASSSRGQGANTEAFF. This chain links TRBV7-8 with TRBJ1-1; TRBD1 matches at 8 bases. V lost 4 bases and J lost 1; bases outside the gene matches: 8. The germline V gene has CDR1 SGHVS and CDR2 FQNEAQ. CDR3 length: 16 amino acids.

The V call is TRBV5-4, the J call TRBJ2-3; 11 bases align to TRBD2. The CDR3 spans 19 residues. Germline V gene data show CDR1 as SGHNT and CDR2 as YYREEE (reference sequence). V lost 0 bases, J lost 6 bases, and 15 bases stayed unmatched. CDR3 in DNA: TGTGCCAGCAGCTTGGGTCTAGCGGGAGGCGGGGGGCTTCGGGATACGCAGTATTTT. This encodes CASSLGLAGGGGLRDTQYF.

The chain couples TRBV29-1 to TRBJ2-3, with TRBD1 matching 8 bases. CDR1 is SQVTM, CDR2 ANQGSEA, per germline. The CDR3 runs to 16 residues. V gave up 1 base and J gave up 1 base; unmatched junction bases: 7. CDR3 sequence: CSVEAPTGEGTDTQYF. DNA for the CDR3: TGCAGCGTTGAAGCCCCGACAGGGGAGGGCACAGATACGCAGTATTTT.

The gene calls are TRBV4-1 and TRBJ2-1; D call uncertain. Trimming removed 1 base at V and 1 base at J, with 8 bases between. The germline CDR1 and CDR2 sequences are MGHRA and YSYEKL. The CDR3 has 15 residues. CDR3 sequence: CASSQGQRSYNEQFF. The CDR3, as DNA: TGCGCCAGCAGCCAAGGTCAGAGATCCTACAATGAGCAGTTCTTC.

The rearrangement links TRBV9 to TRBJ2-5; no clear D. Trimming pared 1 base from V and 0 bases from J, leaving 7 bases between. Germline V gene sequence: CDR1 SGDLS, CDR2 YYNGEE. The CDR3 contains 14 residues. CDR3 protein: CASSVKHYQETQYF. In DNA, the CDR3 is TGTGCCAGCAGCGTAAAACATTACCAAGAGACCCAGTACTTC.

The V gene is TRBV7-9, the J gene TRBJ2-7, with 8 bases aligning to TRBD2. V trimming: 4 bases; J trimming: 1 base; junction bases outside the gene matches: 12. The CDR3 totals 17 residues. The germline V gene encodes CDR1 SEHNR and CDR2 FQNEAQ (reference sequence). This chain's CDR3 is CASSSRRLARDSYEQYF. DNA of the CDR3: TGTGCCAGCAGCTCTAGAAGACTAGCGCGAGATTCCTACGAGCAGTACTTC.

The chain joins TRBV27 to TRBJ2-5; TRBD1 matches 9 bases. Germline assignment: CDR1 MNHEY and CDR2 SMNVEV (reference sequence). The V segment lost 6 bases and the J segment 5 bases; nucleotides outside the gene matches: 4. The CDR3 is 13 amino acids. CDR3 nucleotide sequence: TGTGCCAGCAGACAGGGGGCCCGGGAGACCCAGTACTTC. Translating it yields CASRQGARETQYF.

The sample holds a few counts of this clone. The rearrangement uses TRBV28 and TRBJ2-7; 9 bases are shared with TRBD1. Looked up from germline, CDR1 is MDHEN and CDR2 is SYDVKM. V shed 6 bases and J 3 bases; nucleotides not matched to a gene: 6. CDR3 length equals 14 residues. CDR3: CASRPDRGNYEQYF. The CDR3 DNA follows: TGTGCCAGCAGGCCGGACAGGGGAAACTACGAGCAGTACTTC.

J is TRBJ2-3 and V is TRBV10-3; the D is unclear. This CDR3 is 15 amino acids long. V dropped 2 bases and J dropped 0 bases, with 9 bases sitting between them. Germline V gene sequence: CDR1 ENHRY, CDR2 SYGVKD. The CDR3 loop reads CAISEGPLSTDTQYF. Written as DNA, the CDR3 is TGTGCCATCAGTGAGGGCCCCCTGAGCACAGATACGCAGTATTTT.

V gene TRBV24-1 combines with J gene TRBJ1-1; TRBD1 might be the D (6 bases). Trimming left V 4 bases short and J 8 bases short, with 10 bases between. Germline CDR1 reads KGHDR; CDR2 reads SFDVKD. The CDR3 covers 12 residues. CDR3 sequence (DNA): TGTGCCACCAGTGACCCTGGACAGGAAGCTTTCTTT. Translated, it gives CATSDPGQEAFF.

The genes are TRBV4-1 and TRBJ1-3, with D uncertain. V was shortened by 1 base and J by 0 bases, with 7 bases between the two germline ends. Germline-derived CDR1 and CDR2 are MGHRA and YSYEKL. The CDR3 is 15 residues long. This chain's CDR3 is CASSQVSSSGNTIYF. The CDR3 region has the DNA TGCGCCAGCAGCCAAGTTTCTAGCTCTGGAAACACCATATATTTT.

The chain carries TRBV18 and TRBJ1-1; no definite D call. The germline V gene encodes CDR1 KGHSH and CDR2 LQKENI. The length of the CDR3 is 15 residues. V was cut by 0 bases and J by 4 bases, with 12 bases left in between. DNA for the CDR3: TGTGCCAGCTCACCACCGTCAGCGTTTGGCACTGAAGCTTTCTTT. Encoded protein: CASSPPSAFGTEAFF.